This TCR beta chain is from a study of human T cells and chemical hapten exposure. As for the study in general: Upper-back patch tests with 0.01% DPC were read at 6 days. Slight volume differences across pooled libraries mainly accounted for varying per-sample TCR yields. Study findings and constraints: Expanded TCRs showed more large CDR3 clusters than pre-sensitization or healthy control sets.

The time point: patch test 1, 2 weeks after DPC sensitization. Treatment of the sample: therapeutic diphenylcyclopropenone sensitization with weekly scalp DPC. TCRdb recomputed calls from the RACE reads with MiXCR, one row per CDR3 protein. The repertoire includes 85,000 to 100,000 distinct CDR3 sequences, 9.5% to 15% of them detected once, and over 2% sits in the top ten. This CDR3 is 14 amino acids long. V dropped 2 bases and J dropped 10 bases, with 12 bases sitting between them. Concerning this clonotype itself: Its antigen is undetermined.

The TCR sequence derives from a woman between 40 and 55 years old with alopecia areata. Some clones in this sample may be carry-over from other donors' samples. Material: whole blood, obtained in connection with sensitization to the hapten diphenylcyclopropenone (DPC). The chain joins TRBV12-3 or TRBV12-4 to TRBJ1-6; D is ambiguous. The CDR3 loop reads CASSLLGIGSPLHF. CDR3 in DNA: TGTGCCAGCAGTTTACTCGGGATAGGATCACCCCTCCACTTT.